This T cell receptor (beta chain) was captured in a study of CD8+CD57+ T cells in acquired aplastic anemia. Turning to the study itself: Sorted CD4+ and CD8+ cells yielded DNA averaging around 3.2 ug. Read counts for CD4+ cells (from healthy donors) averaged approximately 10 million. General observations from the study: Roughly 28 was the count of CD8+ CDR3 sequences that patients shared with controls. Patients and controls had CD8+ Simpson's diversity values that were not significantly distinct.

Genomic DNA acted as the template from which TCR beta VDJ combination and CDR3 sequence profiling were carried out. MiXCR, applied by TCRdb to the reads, yields one record per CDR3 protein. The sample includes some 42,000 distinct CDR3 sequences, 55% to 80% of them seen just once. This clonotype rates as medium-sized (0.01 to 0.1%). Its specificity is unknown. Germline CDR1 MGHDK, CDR2 SYGVNS. V was clipped by 2 bases and J by 8 bases, with 10 bases between them. CDR3 length: 14 residues. The J gene is TRBJ1-6, the V gene TRBV25-1; D is ambiguous. Sequencing was carried out using sorted CD4+, CD8+, or CD8+CD57+ T cells (not recorded which) from PBMCs. This sequence was found in a human donor in good health, serving as a control. CDR3 residues: CASSEVESDSPLHF. DNA of the CDR3: TGTGCCAGCAGTGAAGTGGAGTCAGATTCACCCCTCCACTTT.